The source of this TCR beta chain is a study of beta chain features in type 1 diabetes. Study observations and caveats: It was among patients, rather than healthy donors, that naive, central memory and Treg TCRB repertoires appeared more similar. Among patients with Type 1 diabetes, TCRB CDR3s were moderately but significantly shorter in every one of the four CD4+ subsets.

Expressed TCRB transcripts were sequenced after all isolated RNA was converted to cDNA. Samples of naive, central memory and regulatory T cells yielded a mean of around 3.4 million reads. Profiling relied on immunoSEQ multiplex PCR, and the TCRdb table lists in-frame clones only, not all of them. The sample has 500,000 to 800,000 clones, roughly an eighth seen once. Concerning this clone itself: The antigen is undetermined.

This CDR3 is 15 amino acids long. CDR1 and CDR2 from the germline V gene are SSHAT and FNYEAQ (reference sequence). The V and J ends lost 5 bases and 6 bases, in that order; junction bases with no gene match: 8. Sorted populations were all over 95% pure. This chain joins TRBV7-7 and TRBJ2-3; 10 bases are shared with TRBD1. The sequence was obtained from a man aged 30 to 39 with type 1 diabetes. The sequenced material came from naive CD4+ T cells from blood. The DNA for the CDR3 is TGTGCCAGCAGCGTCGACAGGGGGCCGGGGGATACGCAGTATTTT. Amino acids: CASSVDRGPGDTQYF. The variable domain in full, with the rest retrieved from reference TRBV7-7 and TRBJ2-3, is GAGVSQSPRYKVTKRGQDVTLRCDPISSHATLYWYQQALGQGPEFLTYFNYEAQPDKSGLPSDRFSAERPEGSISTLTIQRTEQRDSAMYRCASSVDRGPGDTQYFGPGTRLTVL.